These T cell receptor beta chains were read from a single sample in a study of blood T cell repertoires in COVID-19. Here immunoSEQ multiplex PCR was the method, and the copy in TCRdb shows in-frame clones only, minus some. In the table there are more than 250,000 clones, 87% of which are singletons. Sequencing was performed on PBMCs or T cells enriched from blood (not recorded which). Receptor source: a woman aged 25 to 39 who had recovered from COVID-19. Each CDR3 is given with its conserved first and last residue. The D gene is left open where the match is weak. Size values are once, few and many counts, or a class for expanded clones, and some rows have none.

TRBV12-3/TRBV12-4	NA	TRBJ1-2	NA	CASSLSRYGYTF	TGTGCCAGCAGTTTGTCGCGGTATGGCTACACCTTC
TRBV2	NA	TRBJ2-1	NA	CASEQPYNEQFF	TGTGCCAGCGAACAGCCGTACAATGAGCAGTTCTTC
TRBV6-4	TRBD2	TRBJ2-3	few	CASSDEAGGAKDTQYF	TGTGCCAGCAGTGACGAGGCGGGGGGGGCTAAGGATACGCAGTATTTT
TRBV25-1	NA	TRBJ1-1	NA	CASSGGIEAFF	TGTGCCAGCAGTGGAGGGATTGAAGCTTTCTTT
TRBV15	NA	TRBJ1-1	NA	CATSRYRGANTEAFF	TGTGCCACCAGCAGATACCGCGGGGCGAACACTGAAGCTTTCTTT
TRBV9	NA	TRBJ1-2	NA	CASSVVDGTYGYTF	TGTGCCAGCAGCGTAGTCGACGGGACTTATGGCTACACCTTC
TRBV14	NA	TRBJ1-1	NA	CASSFYAGATEAFF	TGTGCCAGCAGCTTCTATGCGGGGGCGACTGAAGCTTTCTTT
TRBV7-9	NA	TRBJ1-1	NA	CASSVSGHLNTEAFF	TGTGCCAGCAGCGTGTCGGGACATTTGAACACTGAAGCTTTCTTT
TRBV10-2	NA	TRBJ2-2	few	CASSELARTGELFF	TGCGCCAGCAGTGAGTTGGCGCGGACCGGGGAGCTGTTTTTT
TRBV19	NA	TRBJ1-2	NA	CASAGGWYYDGYTF	TGTGCCTCCGCGGGGGGGTGGTATTATGATGGCTACACCTTC
TRBV5-1	TRBD1	TRBJ2-7	NA	CASSSRQGNEQYF	TGCGCCAGCAGCTCAAGACAGGGTAACGAGCAGTACTTC
TRBV7-2	NA	TRBJ1-3	NA	CASSWGGGNTIYF	TGTGCCAGCAGCTGGGGAGGAGGGAACACCATATATTTT
TRBV9	TRBD2	TRBJ2-2	NA	CASSVEPSGGYTGELFF	TGTGCCAGCAGCGTAGAGCCTAGCGGGGGGTACACCGGGGAGCTGTTTTTT
TRBV2	TRBD1	TRBJ2-7	NA	CASSEVFPGQRAYEQYF	TGTGCCAGCAGTGAAGTCTTTCCGGGACAGAGAGCCTACGAGCAGTACTTC
TRBV19	TRBD2	TRBJ2-1	NA	CASKLAGSYNEQFF	TGTGCCAGCAAACTAGCGGGATCCTACAATGAGCAGTTCTTC
TRBV3-1/TRBV3-2	NA	TRBJ1-6	few	CASSKESPMSSYNSPLHF	TGTGCCAGCAGCAAAGAATCCCCTATGAGCTCCTATAATTCACCCCTCCACTTT
TRBV7-8	NA	TRBJ2-7	NA	CASSLGGDYSYEQYF	TGTGCCAGCAGCTTAGGAGGAGATTACTCCTACGAGCAGTACTTC
TRBV5-4	NA	TRBJ1-1	once	CASSLGRGNTEAFF	TGTGCCAGCAGCTTGGGCAGGGGGAACACTGAAGCTTTCTTT
TRBV5-1	TRBD1	TRBJ1-2	once	CASAPDREYGYTF	TGCGCCAGCGCCCCGGACAGGGAGTATGGCTACACCTTC
TRBV3-1/TRBV3-2	TRBD2	TRBJ2-5	NA	CASSHGARGGWTQYF	TGTGCCAGCAGCCACGGGGCCCGGGGGGGGTGGACCCAGTACTTC
TRBV27	TRBD2	TRBJ2-1	NA	CASSLSTGGGLFF	TGTGCCAGCAGTTTATCAACGGGGGGGGGACTTTTCTTC
TRBV19	TRBD1	TRBJ1-4	NA	CASMDRVVEKLFF	TGTGCCAGTATGGACAGGGTGGTTGAAAAACTGTTTTTT
TRBV3-1/TRBV3-2	NA	TRBJ1-1	NA	CASSRTGEAFF	TGTGCCAGCAGCCGCACTGGTGAAGCTTTCTTT
TRBV5-1	NA	TRBJ1-1	NA	CASSARLGGTEAFF	TGCGCCAGCAGCGCTAGGCTAGGAGGGACTGAAGCTTTCTTT
TRBV3-1/TRBV3-2	NA	TRBJ1-3	NA	CASSPGSRRAGNTIYF	TGTGCCAGCAGCCCCGGGTCCCGCAGGGCTGGAAACACCATATATTTT
TRBV2	NA	TRBJ2-7	few	CASTPKRGFEQYF	TGTGCCAGCACCCCCAAGCGAGGGTTCGAGCAGTACTTC
TRBV3-1/TRBV3-2	TRBD1	TRBJ2-7	NA	CASSQDMDRGYEQYF	TGTGCCAGCAGCCAAGACATGGACAGGGGGTACGAGCAGTACTTC
TRBV3-1/TRBV3-2	NA	TRBJ2-7	NA	CASSQVRTASYEQYF	TGTGCCAGCAGCCAAGTGAGGACAGCATCCTACGAGCAGTACTTC
TRBV5-1	TRBD1	TRBJ2-7	NA	CASSRDRAVQYF	TGCGCCAGCAGCCGCGACAGGGCTGTGCAGTACTTC
TRBV7-2	TRBD1	TRBJ1-4	NA	CASSSAGTGKEKLFF	TGTGCCAGCAGCTCCGCCGGGACAGGGAAGGAAAAACTGTTTTTT
TRBV3-1/TRBV3-2	NA	TRBJ1-2	NA	CASSQLGSGAGNYGYTF	TGTGCCAGCAGCCAATTGGGTTCCGGGGCGGGAAACTATGGCTACACCTTC
TRBV19	TRBD2	TRBJ2-1	NA	CASTVGLAGAFPYNEQFF	TGTGCCAGTACCGTAGGACTAGCGGGGGCTTTCCCCTACAATGAGCAGTTCTTC
TRBV18	TRBD1	TRBJ1-5	NA	CASSPQQGAMGNQPQHF	TGTGCCAGCTCACCACAACAGGGGGCAATGGGCAATCAGCCCCAGCATTTT
TRBV12-3/TRBV12-4	NA	TRBJ1-1	NA	CASSLGRLLEAFF	TGTGCCAGCAGTTTAGGCAGACTTCTTGAAGCTTTCTTT
TRBV11-2	NA	TRBJ1-1	NA	CASSLLGGATEAFF	TGTGCCAGCAGCTTACTCGGGGGGGCGACTGAAGCTTTCTTT
TRBV13	NA	TRBJ1-1	NA	CASSLGGQGQLGTEAFF	TGTGCCAGCAGCTTAGGTGGTCAGGGGCAGTTAGGCACTGAAGCTTTCTTT
TRBV4-1	NA	TRBJ1-1	many	CASSEDPGVWTEAFF	TGCGCCAGCAGCGAAGACCCAGGGGTGTGGACTGAAGCTTTCTTT
TRBV5-6	NA	TRBJ1-2	NA	CASSLDKNYGYTF	TGTGCCAGCAGCTTGGACAAGAACTATGGCTACACCTTC
TRBV7-9	NA	TRBJ2-3	NA	CASSPPNGQPYTDTQYF	TGTGCCAGCAGCCCACCGAACGGACAGCCGTACACAGATACGCAGTATTTT
TRBV7-2	TRBD2	TRBJ2-5	NA	CASSLGSVVRGAPETQYF	TGTGCCAGCAGCTTAGGGTCTGTTGTGCGGGGGGCCCCGGAGACCCAGTACTTC
TRBV3-1/TRBV3-2	TRBD1	TRBJ1-1	NA	CASSQDYRGAEAFF	TGTGCCAGCAGCCAAGATTACAGGGGGGCTGAAGCTTTCTTT
TRBV7-6	NA	TRBJ1-1	NA	CASSPTRQGRVEAFF	TGTGCCAGCAGCCCCACTCGTCAGGGGCGTGTTGAAGCTTTCTTT
TRBV25-1	NA	TRBJ1-2	NA	CASESGGAGYGYTF	TGTGCCAGCGAGAGTGGGGGGGCAGGCTATGGCTACACCTTC
TRBV19	NA	TRBJ1-2	NA	CASSMGTNYGYTF	TGTGCCAGTAGTATGGGCACCAACTATGGCTACACCTTC
TRBV6-5	NA	TRBJ2-3	NA	CASSVTRTSTDTQYF	TGTGCCAGCAGCGTCACTAGGACTAGCACAGATACGCAGTATTTT
TRBV2	NA	TRBJ2-2	NA	CASSKPGGVSIGELFF	TGTGCCAGCAGTAAACCCGGAGGGGTAAGTATCGGGGAGCTGTTTTTT
TRBV5-5	NA	TRBJ1-1	NA	CASSLVSLNTEAFF	TGTGCCAGCAGCTTGGTTAGTTTGAACACTGAAGCTTTCTTT
TRBV29-1	NA	TRBJ2-5	NA	CSVSPGVQETQYF	TGCAGCGTCTCTCCGGGGGTTCAAGAGACCCAGTACTTC
TRBV5-1	TRBD1	TRBJ1-4	NA	CASSLLRDSNEKLFF	TGCGCCAGCAGCCTACTGCGGGACAGTAATGAAAAACTGTTTTTT
TRBV4-2	TRBD2	TRBJ2-2	NA	CASSQGTSGLTGELFF	TGTGCCAGCAGCCAAGGGACTAGCGGCCTCACCGGGGAGCTGTTTTTT
TRBV7-2	TRBD2	TRBJ2-1	NA	CASSFYSGVEQFF	TGTGCCAGCAGCTTCTATAGCGGGGTAGAGCAGTTCTTC